The text below deals with one T cell receptor (beta chain). This sample is drawn from a study of CD8 T cells in Susac syndrome. An amount of RNA that ranged from roughly 0.5 to 1 ug was reverse transcribed with random hexamers. TCRdb re-derived calls from the immunoSEQ multiplex PCR reads in MiXCR, one entry per CDR3 protein. Of more than 95,000 distinct CDR3 sequences detected, around 94% appear once; the ten largest clones hold 0.093%. Germline V gives CDR1 DFQATT, CDR2 SNEGSKA (reference sequence). This CDR3 contains 14 residues. V lost 5 bases to trimming and J lost 4 bases, with 15 bases between them. The study sequenced TCR beta in blood CD8+ and CD4+ T cells.

The rearrangement uses TRBV20-1 and TRBJ1-3; tentatively, D is TRBD1 (5 bases). This TCR came from a human donor with multiple sclerosis. Sequenced input: CD4+ T cells from PBMCs. This chain's CDR3 is CSAGARSFGNTIYF. The CDR3 nucleotides are TGCAGTGCTGGGGCCCGGTCCTTCGGAAACACCATATATTTT.